These T cell receptor beta chains were read from a single sample in a study of blood T cell repertoires in COVID-19. TCRdb's table, derived via immunoSEQ multiplex PCR, lists solely in-frame clones and lacks some. This sample yields 250,000 or so clones, of which 84% are seen a single time; approximately 1.5% belongs to the top ten. The sequenced material came from peripheral blood. The receptors here all came from a woman aged 40 to 50 who had recovered from COVID-19. Both conserved end residues are part of each CDR3. D genes are given only for firm matches. Size is stated for part of the rows, as once, few or many counts, or as a class when the clone is expanded.

V gene: TRBV30
D gene: -
clone size: -
J gene: TRBJ2-3
CDR3 DNA: TGTGCCTGGTCAACTAGCACAGATACGCAGTATTTT
CDR3 protein: CAWSTSTDTQYF

V gene: TRBV19
D gene: -
clone size: -
J gene: TRBJ2-7
CDR3 DNA: TGTGCCAGTAGGGGGCCGCAGACCTACGAGCAGTACTTC
CDR3 protein: CASRGPQTYEQYF

V gene: TRBV27
D gene: TRBD1
clone size: -
J gene: TRBJ2-1
CDR3 DNA: TGTGCCAGCAGTGCCTTCAGGGGGATGGACTACAATGAGCAGTTCTTC
CDR3 protein: CASSAFRGMDYNEQFF

V gene: TRBV7-3
D gene: TRBD1
clone size: -
J gene: TRBJ1-3
CDR3 DNA: TGTGCCAGCAGCTCATGGACAGGGGACGGAAACACCATATATTTT
CDR3 protein: CASSSWTGDGNTIYF

V gene: TRBV9
D gene: TRBD1
clone size: -
J gene: TRBJ1-4
CDR3 DNA: TGTGCCAGCAGCGTAGTTGAGACAGGGGGTGAAAAACTGTTTTTT
CDR3 protein: CASSVVETGGEKLFF

V gene: TRBV27
D gene: TRBD1
clone size: -
J gene: TRBJ2-5
CDR3 DNA: TGTGCCAGCAGTCGCGACAGGGGATATCAAGAGACCCAGTACTTC
CDR3 protein: CASSRDRGYQETQYF

V gene: TRBV5-1
D gene: -
clone size: -
J gene: TRBJ1-1
CDR3 DNA: TGCGCCAGCAGCTCTGGGGGGGTAGCGAACACTGAAGCTTTCTTT
CDR3 protein: CASSSGGVANTEAFF

V gene: TRBV27
D gene: -
clone size: -
J gene: TRBJ1-2
CDR3 DNA: TGTGCCAGCAAACTGTCGACAGCGAGCTATGGCTACACCTTC
CDR3 protein: CASKLSTASYGYTF

V gene: TRBV19
D gene: -
clone size: -
J gene: TRBJ1-5
CDR3 DNA: TGTGCCAGTAGTATAGCCCCGTATAGCAATCAGCCCCAGCATTTT
CDR3 protein: CASSIAPYSNQPQHF

V gene: TRBV19
D gene: -
clone size: -
J gene: TRBJ2-3
CDR3 DNA: TGTGCCAGTAGTGAGAGCCCCTATACGCAGTATTTT
CDR3 protein: CASSESPYTQYF

V gene: TRBV6-2/TRBV6-3
D gene: -
clone size: -
J gene: TRBJ2-1
CDR3 DNA: TGTGCCAGCAGTAAGCGACCGGGAGCTGAGGATGAGCAGTTCTTC
CDR3 protein: CASSKRPGAEDEQFF

V gene: TRBV15
D gene: -
clone size: -
J gene: TRBJ1-6
CDR3 DNA: TGTGCCACCCGTGACAGTCTGAGCTCCTATAATTCACCCCTCCACTTT
CDR3 protein: CATRDSLSSYNSPLHF

V gene: TRBV28
D gene: TRBD1
clone size: few
J gene: TRBJ1-5
CDR3 DNA: TGTGCCAGCAGCGATGTCGACAGGGGCAATCAGCCCCAGCATTTT
CDR3 protein: CASSDVDRGNQPQHF

V gene: TRBV4-2
D gene: -
clone size: -
J gene: TRBJ2-3
CDR3 DNA: TGTGCCAGCAGCCAACGACAGGGCACAGATACGCAGTATTTT
CDR3 protein: CASSQRQGTDTQYF

V gene: TRBV7-2
D gene: TRBD2
clone size: -
J gene: TRBJ2-5
CDR3 DNA: TGTGCCAGCAGCCTACTAGCGGAGACCCAGTACTTC
CDR3 protein: CASSLLAETQYF

V gene: TRBV28
D gene: TRBD2
clone size: -
J gene: TRBJ2-5
CDR3 DNA: TGTGCCAGCAGTTTATATGGGACTAGAGTAAGGGAGACCCAGTACTTC
CDR3 protein: CASSLYGTRVRETQYF

V gene: TRBV28
D gene: -
clone size: -
J gene: TRBJ1-3
CDR3 DNA: TGTGCCAGCACCGTAGTCCAGGGATCAAGCTCTGGAAACACCATATATTTT
CDR3 protein: CASTVVQGSSSGNTIYF

V gene: TRBV10-3
D gene: -
clone size: few
J gene: TRBJ1-1
CDR3 DNA: TGTGCCATCAGTTCGGGGGGGCAGCTTAACACTGAAGCTTTCTTT
CDR3 protein: CAISSGGQLNTEAFF

V gene: TRBV5-1
D gene: -
clone size: -
J gene: TRBJ2-2
CDR3 DNA: TGCGCCAGCAGCTTGGTCGCTCAGACACTTAACACCGGGGAGCTGTTTTTT
CDR3 protein: CASSLVAQTLNTGELFF

V gene: TRBV29-1
D gene: TRBD2
clone size: -
J gene: TRBJ2-7
CDR3 DNA: TGCAGCGTTGAATTTGAGGGGACTACCTACGAGCAGTACTTC
CDR3 protein: CSVEFEGTTYEQYF

V gene: TRBV5-5
D gene: TRBD1
clone size: -
J gene: TRBJ2-5
CDR3 DNA: TGTGCCAGCAGCCAAACAGGGGCCGAGACCCAGTACTTC
CDR3 protein: CASSQTGAETQYF

V gene: TRBV12-3/TRBV12-4
D gene: -
clone size: -
J gene: TRBJ2-1
CDR3 DNA: TGTGCCAGCAGTCTGTCTCGTAATGAGCAGTTCTTC
CDR3 protein: CASSLSRNEQFF

V gene: TRBV9
D gene: TRBD1
clone size: -
J gene: TRBJ1-6
CDR3 DNA: TGTGCCAGCGGTTCCGGGACAGGCGGCTCACCCCTCCACTTT
CDR3 protein: CASGSGTGGSPLHF

V gene: TRBV7-9
D gene: -
clone size: once
J gene: TRBJ2-7
CDR3 DNA: TGTGCCAGCAGCTTAGATTCAGGCCACGAGCAGTACTTC
CDR3 protein: CASSLDSGHEQYF

V gene: TRBV11-1
D gene: -
clone size: -
J gene: TRBJ2-7
CDR3 DNA: TGTGCCAGCAGGGACTTTAGCTCCTACGAGCAGTACTTC
CDR3 protein: CASRDFSSYEQYF

V gene: TRBV30
D gene: -
clone size: -
J gene: TRBJ1-5
CDR3 DNA: TGTGCCTGGAGTGATATCGGGGGGGATCAGCCCCAGCATTTT
CDR3 protein: CAWSDIGGDQPQHF

V gene: TRBV5-8
D gene: -
clone size: -
J gene: TRBJ1-4
CDR3 DNA: TGTGCCAGCAGCTTGAATAGGGGATCGACTAATGAAAAACTGTTTTTT
CDR3 protein: CASSLNRGSTNEKLFF

V gene: TRBV9
D gene: TRBD2
clone size: once
J gene: TRBJ2-5
CDR3 DNA: TGTGCCAGCAGCGTAGGGACTAGGAAAAAAGAGACCCAGTACTTC
CDR3 protein: CASSVGTRKKETQYF

V gene: TRBV28
D gene: -
clone size: -
J gene: TRBJ1-6
CDR3 DNA: TGTGCCAGCAGTTTATGGAGGAAAGTGACCTATAATTCACCCCTCCACTTT
CDR3 protein: CASSLWRKVTYNSPLHF

V gene: TRBV24-1
D gene: TRBD1
clone size: -
J gene: TRBJ1-2
CDR3 DNA: TGTGCCACCAGTGAGAGGGACAGGGGACGTGGCTACACCTTC
CDR3 protein: CATSERDRGRGYTF

V gene: TRBV7-9
D gene: -
clone size: -
J gene: TRBJ1-5
CDR3 DNA: TGTGCCAGCAGCTTAGGGGCAGGAGGCGACTTAAGCAATCAGCCCCAGCATTTT
CDR3 protein: CASSLGAGGDLSNQPQHF

V gene: TRBV11-3
D gene: TRBD1
clone size: once
J gene: TRBJ2-7
CDR3 DNA: TGTGCCAGCAGCTTAGTCGGACAGGGGGCTTCCGAGCAGTACTTC
CDR3 protein: CASSLVGQGASEQYF

V gene: TRBV5-1
D gene: TRBD1
clone size: -
J gene: TRBJ1-4
CDR3 DNA: TGCGCCAGCAGCCCGGACAGGAGAGATGAAAAACTGTTTTTT
CDR3 protein: CASSPDRRDEKLFF

V gene: TRBV28
D gene: TRBD2
clone size: -
J gene: TRBJ2-1
CDR3 DNA: TGTGCCAGCAGTAAGACTAGCGGAGCCCCAAATGAGCAGTTCTTC
CDR3 protein: CASSKTSGAPNEQFF

V gene: TRBV5-1
D gene: -
clone size: once
J gene: TRBJ2-7
CDR3 DNA: TGCGCCAGCAGAACGGACAATAGCCACGAGCAGTACTTC
CDR3 protein: CASRTDNSHEQYF

V gene: TRBV6-2/TRBV6-3
D gene: -
clone size: -
J gene: TRBJ2-7
CDR3 DNA: TGTGCCAGCAGTTCTCGATTACGGACAGACGAGCAGTACTTC
CDR3 protein: CASSSRLRTDEQYF